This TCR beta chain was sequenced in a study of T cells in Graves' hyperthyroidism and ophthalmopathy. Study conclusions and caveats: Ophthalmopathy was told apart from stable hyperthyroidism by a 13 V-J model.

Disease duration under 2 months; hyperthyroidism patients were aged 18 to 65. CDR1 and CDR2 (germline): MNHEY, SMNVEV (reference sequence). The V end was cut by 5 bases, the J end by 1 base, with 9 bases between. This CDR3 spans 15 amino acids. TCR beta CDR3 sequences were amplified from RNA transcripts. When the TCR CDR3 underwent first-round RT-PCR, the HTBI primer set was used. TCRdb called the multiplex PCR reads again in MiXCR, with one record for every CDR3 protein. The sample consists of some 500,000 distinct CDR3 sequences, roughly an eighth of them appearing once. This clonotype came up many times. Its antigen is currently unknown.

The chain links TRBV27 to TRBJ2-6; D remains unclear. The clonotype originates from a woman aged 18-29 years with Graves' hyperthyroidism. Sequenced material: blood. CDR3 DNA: TGTGCCAGCAGTGCCCAGGAATCTGGGGCCAACGTCCTGACTTTC. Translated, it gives CASSAQESGANVLTF.